The subject of this entry is one T cell receptor beta chain. TCRdb keeps only in-frame clones here, not all; method: immunoSEQ multiplex PCR. The sample contains some 220,000 clones, around 94% of which appear only once. The entry originates in a study of control samples from healthy donors and cancer patients. This CDR3 is 16 amino acids long. Germline values: CDR1 SGDLS, CDR2 YYNGEE. Trimming left V 4 bases short and J 4 bases short, with 19 bases between. Sequenced input: blood. The J gene is TRBJ2-3, the V gene TRBV9; tentative D call: TRBD2 (7 bases). This clonotype was obtained from a man aged 45-65 years in good health. In DNA, the CDR3 is TGTGCCAGCAGCCTCCGTGCGGGGGCGGGGGCAGATACGCAGTATTTT. Translation gives CASSLRAGAGADTQYF.